This passage covers 19 T cell receptor beta chains from one sample sequenced in a study of Tregs in tolerant kidney transplant recipients. Clones were read by immunoSEQ multiplex PCR, and TCRdb kept only the in-frame ones, dropping some. The table shows roughly 64,000 clones, with around 87% occurring only once. Recipients received nonmyeloablative bone marrow transplants from related graft donors, with transient mixed chimerism. The sample here was CD4+ T cells from blood (PBMCs), taken 6 months after the transplant. The source of these receptors is a human patient who received a combined kidney and bone marrow transplant. Some T cells may have originated in the graft donor.

This chain links TRBV27 with TRBJ1-1, with D perhaps TRBD1 (6 bases). Germline CDR1 reads MNHEY; CDR2 reads SMNVEV (reference sequence). There are 15 residues in the CDR3. Trimming removed 5 bases at V and 7 bases at J, with 20 bases between. The CDR3 protein is CASSRNRDGGSEAFF. For the CDR3, the DNA is TGTGCCAGCAGTAGAAACAGGGATGGCGGGAGTGAAGCTTTCTTT.

The V gene is TRBV18, the J gene TRBJ2-7, with TRBD1 as a possible D gene (5 bases). Looked up from germline, CDR1 is KGHSH and CDR2 is LQKENI. This CDR3 comprises 14 residues. V lost 2 bases and J 0 bases, leaving 8 bases between the germline ends. The CDR3 is CASSPTTASYEQYF. The CDR3 bases are TGTGCCAGCTCACCAACGACAGCCTCCTACGAGCAGTACTTC.

CDR3 amino acids: CASSYSAGGSQYF. Written as DNA, the CDR3 is TGTGCCAGCAGTTACTCCGCGGGGGGATCGCAGTATTTT. This rearrangement joins TRBV6-5 to TRBJ2-3, with 8 bases that match TRBD2. V was pared by 0 bases and J by 10 bases, with 3 bases of the junction left unmatched. This CDR3 comprises 13 residues. Germline CDR1 reads MNHEY; CDR2 reads SVGAGI.

This chain links TRBV9 with TRBJ2-1, with 15 bases fitting TRBD2. From germline, CDR1 is SGDLS and CDR2 YYNGEE. J was trimmed by 8 bases and V by 4 bases; bases with no gene match: 7. The CDR3 sequence is 16 residues long. In nucleotides, the CDR3 is TGTGCCAGCAGCTTTGGGACTAGCGGGGGGTGGGATGAGCAGTTCTTC. Translating gives CASSFGTSGGWDEQFF.

For this clone: This specimen includes other DNA sequences encoding the same CDR3. The chain couples TRBV11-1 to TRBJ1-2; 8 bases are shared with TRBD1. The J segment lost 8 bases and the V segment lost 1 base, leaving 6 bases of the junction unmatched. Germline V gives CDR1 SGHAT, CDR2 FQDESV (reference sequence). This CDR3 has 14 residues. CDR3 sequence: CASSLGQGAGGYTF. The CDR3 coding sequence is TGTGCCAGCAGCTTAGGCCAGGGGGCAGGAGGCTACACCTTC.

The chain carries TRBV4-2 and TRBJ2-2; tentative D call: TRBD2 (5 bases). Germline CDR1 is LGHNA and CDR2 is YNFKEQ. V was shortened by 1 base and J by 1 base, with 13 bases between the two germline ends. There are 17 residues in the CDR3. The CDR3 loop is CASSQVSLALNTGELFF. Written as DNA, the CDR3 is TGTGCCAGCAGCCAAGTCAGCCTAGCTTTGAACACCGGGGAGCTGTTTTTT.

V usage is TRBV5-1 and J usage is TRBJ2-3, with 10 positions matching TRBD1. The CDR3 has 14 amino acids. CDR1 and CDR2 (germline): SGHRS, YFSETQ. Trimming removed 4 bases from V and 6 bases from J; junction bases left unmatched: 5. CDR3 sequence: CASSRDRGTDTQYF. The CDR3 nucleotides are TGCGCCAGCAGCCGGGACAGGGGTACGGATACGCAGTATTTT.

The rearrangement links TRBV9 to TRBJ1-1, with TRBD1 matching 10 bases. The J segment lost 5 bases and the V segment lost 2 bases, leaving 6 bases of the junction unmatched. The germline CDR1 and CDR2 sequences are SGDLS and YYNGEE. This CDR3 is 15 amino acids long. In DNA form, the CDR3 reads TGTGCCAGCAGCGTCACGGGACAGGGGATGACTGAAGCTTTCTTT. Its translation: CASSVTGQGMTEAFF.

This rearrangement joins TRBV6-1 to TRBJ2-5, with TRBD2 as a possible D gene (7 bases). Germline V gene data show CDR1 as MNHNS and CDR2 as SASEGT. The CDR3 runs 15 residues. Trimming removed 10 bases from V and 4 bases from J, with 22 bases in between. CDR3: CATLRRGGTLETQYF. CDR3 nucleotide sequence: TGTGCCACCCTAAGAAGGGGGGGGACGCTAGAGACCCAGTACTTC.

This clone was picked up one time. The chain links TRBV7-9 to TRBJ2-1, with a weak D call TRBD2 (5 bases). The length of the CDR3 is 14 residues. The V end lost 1 base, the J end lost 10 bases, and 14 bases lay between the germline ends. The germline V gene encodes CDR1 SEHNR and CDR2 FQNEAQ (reference sequence). The DNA for the CDR3 is TGTGCCAGCAGCTTAGGGTCGGGGTCCCGCGAGCAGTTCTTC. Its protein is CASSLGSGSREQFF.

The chain employs TRBV5-1 and TRBJ2-7; 8 nucleotides line up with TRBD1. V trimming: 4 bases; J trimming: 3 bases; junction bases outside the gene matches: 6. CDR3 size: 14 residues. CDR1 and CDR2 (germline): SGHRS, YFSETQ. DNA for the CDR3: TGCGCCAGCAGCCGGACAGGGTCCGACTACGAGCAGTACTTC. Its protein product is CASSRTGSDYEQYF.

The CDR3 bases are TGCGCCAGCAGCTTTACAGGGGGCACTGAAGCTTTCTTT. Amino acids: CASSFTGGTEAFF. The chain joins TRBV5-1 to TRBJ1-1, with 8 nucleotides matching TRBD1. The CDR3 sequence is 13 residues long. With 2 bases clipped from V and 4 bases from J, the junction kept 1 base outside the gene matches. Germline CDR1 SGHRS, CDR2 YFSETQ.

This clone was observed a single time. V gene TRBV18 combines with J gene TRBJ1-4; no definite D call. CDR1 is KGHSH, CDR2 LQKENI, per germline. Trimming removed 8 bases at V and 5 bases at J, with 12 bases between. This CDR3 has 13 amino acids. The CDR3 DNA reads TGTGCCAGCGCCACAGCCCTAAATGAAAAACTGTTTTTT. Residues: CASATALNEKLFF.

This chain connects TRBV14 to TRBJ1-2; D ambiguous. The CDR3 spans 15 residues. The germline V and J ends were trimmed by 2 bases and 2 bases, with 12 bases remaining between them. The germline V gene encodes CDR1 SGHDN and CDR2 FVKESK. The CDR3 DNA reads TGTGCCAGCAGCCAACTACGGGAACCAAACTATGGCTACACCTTC. Its translation is CASSQLREPNYGYTF.

The chain is built from TRBV19 and TRBJ1-1; 12 bases map to TRBD1. The CDR3 contains 16 residues. Germline loops: CDR1 LNHDA, CDR2 SQIVND (reference sequence). V dropped 9 bases and J dropped 4; count of bases not matched to a gene: 12. CDR3 in amino acids: CASHPGTGGRSTEAFF. The DNA of the CDR3 is TGTGCCAGCCACCCCGGGACAGGGGGCAGGAGCACTGAAGCTTTCTTT.

The V gene is TRBV12-5, the J gene TRBJ2-5; 9 bases align to TRBD2. CDR3 length equals 16 residues. Germline CDR1 reads LGHNT; CDR2 reads FRNRAP. V was clipped by 3 bases and J by 2 bases; unmatched bases: 7. DNA for the CDR3: TGTGCTAGTGGTTTAGGGGCTAGCGGGATTCAAGAGACCCAGTACTTC. Translated, it gives CASGLGASGIQETQYF.

The chain links TRBV9 to TRBJ2-3; 10 bases match TRBD2. This CDR3 spans 17 amino acids. J gave up 5 bases and V 2 bases, and 11 bases lay outside the gene matches. In germline, CDR1 is SGDLS, CDR2 YYNGEE. CDR3 bases: TGTGCCAGCAGCGTCCTTCCCCTAGCGGGAGTCGGAGATACGCAGTATTTT. This gives the protein CASSVLPLAGVGDTQYF.

The V and J genes are TRBV6-5 and TRBJ2-7, with TRBD2 identical over 8 bases. The CDR3 is 15 amino acids. Looked up from germline, CDR1 is MNHEY and CDR2 is SVGAGI. J was trimmed by 3 bases and V by 6 bases; bases with no gene match: 10. This CDR3 is CASSPREGYGYEQYF. DNA for the CDR3: TGTGCCAGCAGCCCCCGGGAGGGGTACGGCTACGAGCAGTACTTC.

Note on this clone: The junction shows a germline mismatch at one end, possibly a read error. This specimen includes other DNA sequences encoding the same CDR3. The rearrangement uses TRBV7-2 and TRBJ1-6; 8 bases line up with TRBD1. Germline V CDR1 and CDR2: SGHTA, FQGNSA. This CDR3 has 14 residues. In DNA, the CDR3 is TGTGCCAGCAGCTGGACAGGGTCCGATTCCCCCCTCCACTTT. It specifies CASSWTGSDSPLHF.